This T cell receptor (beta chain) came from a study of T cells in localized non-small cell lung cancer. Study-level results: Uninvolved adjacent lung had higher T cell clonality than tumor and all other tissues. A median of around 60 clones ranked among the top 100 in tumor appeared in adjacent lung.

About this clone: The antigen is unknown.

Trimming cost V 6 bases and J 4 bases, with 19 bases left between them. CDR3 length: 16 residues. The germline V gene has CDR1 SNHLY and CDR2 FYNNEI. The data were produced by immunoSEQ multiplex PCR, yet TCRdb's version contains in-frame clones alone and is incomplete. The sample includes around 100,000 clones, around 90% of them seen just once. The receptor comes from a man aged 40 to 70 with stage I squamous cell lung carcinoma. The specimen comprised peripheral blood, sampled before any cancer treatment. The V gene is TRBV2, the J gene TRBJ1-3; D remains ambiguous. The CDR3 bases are TGTGCCAGCAGCCTGAGGTCGATTTTTGGGGGAAACACCATATATTTT. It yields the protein CASSLRSIFGGNTIYF.